The 18 T cell receptor beta chains presented below share a single source sample, sequenced in a study of shared clonotypes between healthy human individuals. Method: immunoSEQ multiplex PCR; TCRdb's copy keeps in-frame clones and lacks some. The sample yields millions of clones, around 94% seen once. Sequencing used naive CD4+ T cells sorted from blood. Subset specified: CD45RA+ positively selected. The receptors derive from a man between 18 and 35 years old in good health.

Comments on this clone: The same CDR3 also results from other DNA sequences found in this sample. This sequence joins TRBV7-2 and TRBJ2-7; D gene unclear. Trimming removed 5 bases at V and 0 bases at J, with 5 bases between. Germline assignment: CDR1 SGHTA and CDR2 FQGNSA. The CDR3 spans 12 residues. In DNA, the CDR3 is TGTGCCAGCAGCGGTACCTCCTACGAGCAGTACTTC. Its protein product is CASSGTSYEQYF.

V usage is TRBV28 and J usage is TRBJ1-1; no firm D call. The CDR3 runs 13 residues. The germline CDR1 and CDR2 sequences are MDHEN and SYDVKM. The V and J ends lost 7 bases and 2 bases respectively, with 11 bases between them. Here the CDR3 reads CASTWRGNTEAFF. The CDR3 DNA sequence: TGTGCCAGCACCTGGCGGGGTAACACTGAAGCTTTCTTT.

This chain links TRBV11-2 with TRBJ2-5, with D maybe TRBD2 (6 bases). Germline V lookup: CDR1 SGHAT, CDR2 FQNNGV. This CDR3 has 13 residues. V dropped 3 bases and J dropped 5 bases, with 10 bases sitting between them. CDR3 residues: CASSFGGYETQYF. In DNA form, the CDR3 reads TGTGCCAGCAGCTTTGGGGGGTACGAGACCCAGTACTTC.

The V and J genes are TRBV5-6 and TRBJ2-7; D possibly corresponds to TRBD1 (6 bases). The germline V gene has CDR1 SGHDT and CDR2 YYEEEE. V dropped 4 bases and J dropped 1 base, with 21 bases sitting between them. The CDR3 is 17 residues long. The CDR3 region has the DNA TGTGCCAGCAGCCTGAGATACCGGGACACTTTTTCCTACGAGCAGTACTTC. Translating it yields CASSLRYRDTFSYEQYF. The variable domain in full, with the rest retrieved from reference TRBV5-6 and TRBJ2-7, is DAGVTQSPTHLIKTRGQQVTLRCSPKSGHDTVSWYQQALGQGPQFIFQYYEEEERQRGNFPDRFSGHQFPNYSSELNVNALLLGDSALYLCASSLRYRDTFSYEQYFGPGTRLTVT.

The chain carries TRBV6-5 and TRBJ2-7; no clear D. CDR3 length equals 14 residues. Per the germline V gene, CDR1 is MNHEY and CDR2 is SVGAGI. The V end lost 2 bases, the J end lost 3 bases, and 11 bases lay between the germline ends. This CDR3 is CASSYRYPFYEQYF. CDR3 coding DNA: TGTGCCAGCAGTTACCGGTATCCCTTCTACGAGCAGTACTTC.

Worth noting for this clone: The identical CDR3 is also encoded by other nucleotide sequences in the sample. This chain uses TRBV27 with TRBJ2-3, with a weak D call TRBD1 (5 bases). From germline, CDR1 is MNHEY and CDR2 SMNVEV (reference sequence). V was clipped by 3 bases and J by 0 bases, with 10 bases between them. This CDR3 has 15 amino acids. The CDR3 here is CASSLGQLSTDTQYF. The CDR3 DNA reads as TGTGCCAGCAGTTTGGGGCAGCTTAGCACAGATACGCAGTATTTT.

The chain combines TRBV6-4 with TRBJ2-3; 8 bases fit TRBD1. CDR1 is MRHNA, CDR2 SNTAGT, per germline. The CDR3 runs 13 residues. Trimming removed 4 bases from V and 6 bases from J; junction bases left unmatched: 3. CDR3 in DNA: TGTGCCAGCAGTGTAAGACAGGGGGATACGCAGTATTTT. It is translated as CASSVRQGDTQYF.

CDR3 region: CAWSVGPQSYEQYF. As DNA, the CDR3 is TGTGCCTGGAGTGTTGGTCCTCAAAGCTACGAGCAGTACTTC. The V gene is TRBV30, the J gene TRBJ2-7, with D unresolved. CDR3 length: 14 amino acids. CDR1 and CDR2 (germline): GTSNPN, SVGIG (reference sequence). V was trimmed by 0 bases and J by 3 bases, leaving 12 bases between them. The whole variable domain, filled in from reference TRBV30 and TRBJ2-7, reads SQTIHQWPATLVQPVGSPLSLECTVEGTSNPNLYWYRQAAGRGLQLLFYSVGIGQISSEVPQNLSASRPQDRQFILSSKKLLLSDSGFYLCAWSVGPQSYEQYFGPGTRLTVT.

The chain is built from TRBV2 and TRBJ1-4, with D hard to call. The CDR3 is 13 amino acids. Trimming left V 3 bases short and J 8 bases short, with 10 bases between. The germline V gene encodes CDR1 SNHLY and CDR2 FYNNEI. The CDR3 is CASSENSQEKLFF. The CDR3 coding sequence is TGTGCCAGCAGTGAGAACAGTCAGGAAAAACTGTTTTTT.

Remarks on this clone: Other DNA sequences in this sample translate to the same CDR3. The chain employs TRBV30 and TRBJ2-1; D is possibly TRBD1 or TRBD2 (5 bases each). CDR3 length equals 15 residues. Trimming removed 1 base from V and 0 bases from J, with 10 bases in between. Germline-derived CDR1 and CDR2 are GTSNPN and SVGIG (reference sequence). The CDR3: CAWSGGISSYNEQFF. The CDR3 bases are TGTGCCTGGAGTGGGGGGATTAGCTCCTACAATGAGCAGTTCTTC.

The V gene is TRBV6-5, the J gene TRBJ2-1; 15 bases align to TRBD2. The CDR3 is made up of 16 amino acids. The germline CDR1 and CDR2 sequences are MNHEY and SVGAGI. After removal of 4 bases from V and 5 bases from J, the junction contained 3 bases not matched to a gene. The CDR3 is CASSSGLAGGHNEQFF. In nucleotides, the CDR3 is TGTGCCAGCAGTTCGGGACTAGCGGGGGGACACAATGAGCAGTTCTTC.

This clone came up once. The rearrangement links TRBV15 to TRBJ2-7, with D perhaps assigned TRBD1 or TRBD2 (5 bases each). Trimming took 1 base from V and 6 from J, leaving 13 bases between them. Germline-derived CDR1 and CDR2 are LNHNV and YYDKDF (reference sequence). The CDR3 runs to 14 residues. CDR3 nucleotides: TGTGCCACCAGCAGAGGGACAACGGCGGGCGAGCAGTACTTC. This sequence encodes CATSRGTTAGEQYF.

This chain connects TRBV19 to TRBJ1-6, with D hard to call. CDR3 length equals 15 residues. The V gene's germline CDR1 is LNHDA and CDR2 SQIVND (reference sequence). The V end was cut by 4 bases, the J end by 4 bases, with 11 bases between. This CDR3 is CASSNGQPYNSPLHF. DNA of the CDR3: TGTGCCAGTAGTAACGGGCAGCCTTATAATTCACCCCTCCACTTT.

The rearrangement links TRBV11-3 to TRBJ2-5, with TRBD1 as a possible D gene (6 bases). There are 14 residues in the CDR3. The germline V gene has CDR1 SGHNT and CDR2 YENEEA. Trimming cost V 1 base and J 4 bases, with 10 bases left between them. As DNA, the CDR3 is TGTGCCAGCAGCTTAGGGGGCAGGGGAGAGACCCAGTACTTC. Translated, it gives CASSLGGRGETQYF.

The gene calls are TRBV6-6 and TRBJ2-5; D ambiguous. The CDR3 consists of 11 residues. Trimming took 6 bases from V and 3 from J, leaving 5 bases between them. CDR1 is MNHNY and CDR2 is SVGAGI in the germline V gene (reference sequence). This CDR3 reads CASSIKETQYF. CDR3 DNA sequence: TGTGCCAGCAGCATAAAAGAGACCCAGTACTTC.

V gene TRBV2 combines with J gene TRBJ2-1; 10 bases map to TRBD1. Germline V gene sequence: CDR1 SNHLY, CDR2 FYNNEI. Trimming cost V 8 bases and J 8 bases; bases outside gene matches: 9. The CDR3 loop spans 14 amino acids. This CDR3 is CASGRDRGVDEQFF. As DNA, the CDR3 is TGTGCCAGCGGCCGGGACAGGGGCGTCGATGAGCAGTTCTTC.

The V call is TRBV7-9, the J call TRBJ1-3; TRBD1 might be the D (6 bases). V dropped 3 bases and J dropped 0 bases, with 12 bases sitting between them. Germline values: CDR1 SEHNR, CDR2 FQNEAQ (reference sequence). This CDR3 has 16 amino acids. CDR3 residues: CASSFGQQVSGNTIYF. The CDR3, as DNA: TGTGCCAGCAGCTTCGGACAGCAGGTCTCTGGAAACACCATATATTTT.

The chain has TRBV6-5 and TRBJ1-5; D unresolved. The CDR3 length is 13 residues. Trimming pared 5 bases from V and 7 bases from J, leaving 12 bases between. Germline CDR1 reads MNHEY; CDR2 reads SVGAGI. Here the CDR3 reads CASSPTREQPQHF. The CDR3, as DNA: TGTGCCAGCAGTCCTACTCGAGAGCAGCCCCAGCATTTT.